This TCR beta chain was captured by sequencing in a study of blood T cell repertoires in COVID-19. Study in general: PBMCs, B-cell-depleted T cells, or T cells provided the cDNA or gDNA that made up the material.

Participants spanned ages roughly 18 to 90 years and resided in some 22 US areas. Cohorts were assigned according to the clinical history that participants reported. Per the authors' pipeline: Estimation of nucleated cell counts relied on the amplification of reference gene primers. TCRdb's copy holds only in-frame clones and misses some; the assay was immunoSEQ multiplex PCR. V and J calls and clone size are those listed in that table; D and trimming were worked out from the DNA. Among some 330,000 clones listed, 80% to 95% were seen once. There are 16 residues in the CDR3. Germline CDR1 reads MDHEN; CDR2 reads SYDVKM. Trimming removed 5 bases from V and 2 bases from J; junction bases left unmatched: 9.

Specimen: PBMCs or T cells enriched from blood (not recorded which). The sequence derives from a woman aged 25 to 45 who had recovered from COVID-19. This chain joins TRBV28 and TRBJ2-7; 10 nucleotides agree with TRBD1. CDR3 residues: CASSVGIGQGAYEQYF. CDR3 coding DNA: TGTGCCAGCAGTGTGGGGATAGGACAGGGGGCCTACGAGCAGTACTTC.